The 25 T cell receptor beta chains in this list originate from one sample, sequenced in a study of blood T cells in healthy people across ages (dated by TCRdb to 2014 to 2015). The method behind the library was 5' RACE. Instrument used: Illumina HiSeq 2500. A second PCR of 7 to 11 cycles was performed with a sample-barcoded 5' primer and a J-beta primer mix. In-frame beta chains were kept once TCRdb had trimmed the public reads at Q25 with fastp and called clones with MiXCR. Entries are consolidated by CDR3 protein sequence, retaining the most common genes and DNA. The sample yields around 1.5 million distinct CDR3 sequences; approximately 63% were counted once. Together, the top ten hold about 6.3% of the sample. Sequenced material: blood. These receptors all stem from a man aged 18 to 30 in good health.

This clonotype was recorded a few times. The chain combines TRBV5-1 with TRBJ2-4; TRBD2 might be the D (5 bases). Germline assignment: CDR1 SGHRS and CDR2 YFSETQ. The V and J ends lost 0 bases and 13 bases respectively, with 14 bases between them. The CDR3 spans 13 residues. CDR3 region: CASSLGMEEQQYF. The CDR3, as DNA: TGCGCCAGCAGCTTGGGGATGGAGGAGCAGCAGTACTTC.

The chain recombines TRBV11-2 with TRBJ2-1; weak D call: TRBD1 (7 bases). V lost 10 bases to trimming and J lost 8 bases, with 21 bases between them. The CDR3 runs to 14 residues. In germline, CDR1 is SGHAT, CDR2 FQNNGV. The CDR3 DNA reads as TGTGCCACCCAGGGGGGAGCGGTTTGGGATGAGCAGTTCTTC. The encoded protein is CATQGGAVWDEQFF.

The V call is TRBV6-5, the J call TRBJ2-4; D is unclear. The end of the DNA aligns better with TRBJ2-7, so the J call may be wrong. CDR3 length: 13 amino acids. Germline loops: CDR1 MNHEY, CDR2 SVGAGI. CDR3 bases: TGTGCCAGCAGCTTCGTTTCAGCAGGCGAGCAGTACTTC. It yields the protein CASSFVSAGEQYF.

This chain joins TRBV7-2 and TRBJ2-7; D is undetermined. CDR3 length equals 16 residues. Germline V gene lookup returns CDR1 SGHTA and CDR2 FQGNSA. The V gene lost 1 base and the J gene lost 1 base, with 14 bases spanning the gap. The CDR3 region is CASSLGHTEESYEQYF. The CDR3 coding sequence is TGTGCCAGCAGCTTAGGGCACACGGAAGAATCCTACGAGCAGTACTTC.

The chain recombines TRBV27 with TRBJ1-5; the D is unclear. The CDR3 has 13 amino acids. With 4 bases removed from V and 7 bases from J, the gap between germline ends came to 11 bases. Germline CDR1 MNHEY, CDR2 SMNVEV (reference sequence). The DNA of the CDR3 is TGTGCCAGCAGTTCCACTTCATTCCAGCCCCAGCATTTT. It codes for CASSSTSFQPQHF.

This chain connects TRBV20-1 to TRBJ2-3; maybe TRBD1 (5 bases). Germline CDR1 DFQATT, CDR2 SNEGSKA (reference sequence). The CDR3 loop spans 16 amino acids. V lost 0 bases to trimming and J lost 1 base, with 14 bases between them. CDR3 DNA: TGCAGTGCTAGAGACCCCCTTCAAGGGGGCACAGATACGCAGTATTTT. Translating gives CSARDPLQGGTDTQYF.

The V call is TRBV20-1, the J call TRBJ2-6; tentative D call: TRBD2 (6 bases). The CDR3 runs to 13 residues. Germline CDR1 is DFQATT and CDR2 is SNEGSKA (reference sequence). V was shortened by 5 bases and J by 9 bases, with 14 bases between the two germline ends. Written as DNA, the CDR3 is TGCAGTGCTGCCTGGAGGGAACGCAACGTCCTGACTTTC. This sequence encodes CSAAWRERNVLTF.

This clonotype was detected only once. One end of the junction does not line up with germline, which may come from a read error. This sequence joins TRBV5-6 and TRBJ2-1, with D uncertain. The end of the DNA fits TRBJ2-7 better, so the J call may be wrong. Germline values: CDR1 SGHDT, CDR2 YYEEEE. There are 15 residues in the CDR3. CDR3 DNA: TGTGTCAGCAGCTTGGAACCAGGCATCTCCTACGAGCAGTACTTC. Translating it yields CVSSLEPGISYEQYF.

There are a few counts of this clonotype. V is TRBV4-2 and J is TRBJ2-7, with TRBD1 matching over 8 bases. The CDR3 has 16 residues. Trimming at V came to 2 bases and at J to 2 bases, leaving 8 bases not matched to a gene. The germline V gene encodes CDR1 LGHNA and CDR2 YNFKEQ. The CDR3 region has the DNA TGTGCCAGCAGCCAATTCCCCCGGGACAGGACCTACGAGCAGTACTTC. Its protein is CASSQFPRDRTYEQYF.

The sample holds a few counts of this clonotype. The chain joins TRBV29-1 to TRBJ2-3, with unresolved D. V lost 3 bases and J 2 bases, leaving 12 bases between the germline ends. Germline V CDR1 and CDR2: SQVTM, ANQGSEA. This CDR3 comprises 14 residues. CDR3 sequence: CSVEGAGSTDTQYF. CDR3 in DNA: TGCAGCGTTGAGGGCGCAGGATCCACAGATACGCAGTATTTT.

The chain employs TRBV20-1 and TRBJ1-2; D gene uncertain. This CDR3 contains 9 residues. Trimming cost V 6 bases and J 3 bases, with 2 bases left between them. Per the germline V gene, CDR1 is DFQATT and CDR2 is SNEGSKA (reference sequence). This chain's CDR3 is CSADYGYTF. CDR3 sequence (DNA): TGCAGTGCAGACTATGGCTACACCTTC.

A few counts support this clonotype. J is TRBJ1-4 and V is TRBV20-1; D gene uncertain. Germline V CDR1 and CDR2: DFQATT, SNEGSKA (reference sequence). There are 13 residues in the CDR3. Between the trimmed V and J ends, which lost 0 bases and 10 bases, there was a span of 12 bases. This CDR3 is CSARDWQERKLFF. As DNA, the CDR3 is TGCAGTGCTAGAGATTGGCAGGAGCGAAAACTGTTTTTT.

Only a few counts were recorded for this clonotype. V usage is TRBV5-1 and J usage is TRBJ2-3; the match to TRBD2 covers 8 bases. Germline assignment: CDR1 SGHRS and CDR2 YFSETQ. This CDR3 has 15 amino acids. The ends lost 2 bases at V and 1 base at J; junction bases unmatched: 3. CDR3 region: CASSFAGGGTDTQYF. The CDR3, as DNA: TGCGCCAGCAGCTTTGCCGGGGGGGGCACAGATACGCAGTATTTT.

This clonotype has a handful of counts. The chain couples TRBV7-8 to TRBJ2-7; D may be TRBD2 (5 bases). CDR1 and CDR2 from the germline V gene are SGHVS and FQNEAQ. V gave up 5 bases and J gave up 6 bases, with 14 bases separating them. This CDR3 is built from 13 residues. In DNA, the CDR3 is TGTGCCAGCAGCCACCCGGGAAGGAGCGAGCAGTACTTC. Residues: CASSHPGRSEQYF.

This sequence joins TRBV7-2 and TRBJ2-7; D not certain. The DNA end lines up better with TRBJ2-5; the J call may be wrong. Per germline, CDR1 SGHTA and CDR2 FQGNSA. There are 14 residues in the CDR3. For the CDR3, the DNA is TGTGCCAGCAGCTCTCCTCGATCGGGTGAGACCCAGTACTTC. Translating gives CASSSPRSGETQYF.

The chain employs TRBV7-9 and TRBJ2-1; D may match TRBD1 or TRBD2 (5 bases each). Germline V gene sequence: CDR1 SEHNR, CDR2 FQNEAQ (reference sequence). The CDR3 spans 14 residues. V was trimmed by 5 bases and J by 7 bases, leaving 15 bases between them. The CDR3 loop reads CASSPQERGNEQFF. CDR3 nucleotide sequence: TGTGCCAGCAGCCCCCAAGAGAGGGGAAATGAGCAGTTCTTC. Supplemented by reference TRBV7-9 and TRBJ2-1, the full variable domain reads DTGVSQNPRHKITKRGQNVTFRCDPISEHNRLYWYRQTLGQGPEFLTYFQNEAQLEKSRLLSDRFSAERPKGSFSTLEIQRTEQGDSAMYLCASSPQERGNEQFFGPGTRLTVL.

The chain has TRBV5-1 and TRBJ2-3; D may correspond to TRBD1 or TRBD2 (7 bases each). The ends were cut back, 4 bases at V and 2 bases at J, with 14 bases in the middle. The germline V gene has CDR1 SGHRS and CDR2 YFSETQ. The length of the CDR3 is 15 residues. The CDR3 loop is CASSGTAGLTDTQYF. Written as DNA, the CDR3 is TGCGCCAGCAGCGGGACAGCGGGACTCACAGATACGCAGTATTTT.

This clonotype was seen more than once but under ten times. This sequence joins TRBV4-1 and TRBJ2-1; D not resolved. CDR1 and CDR2 (germline): MGHRA, YSYEKL. The CDR3 is 13 amino acids. The germline V and J ends were trimmed by 2 bases and 4 bases, with 6 bases remaining between them. The CDR3 spells CASSQYGYNEQFF. As DNA, the CDR3 is TGCGCCAGCAGCCAATACGGGTACAATGAGCAGTTCTTC.

This chain joins TRBV2 and TRBJ1-2; a weak D match, TRBD1 (5 bases). The CDR3 covers 14 residues. CDR1 and CDR2 (germline): SNHLY, FYNNEI. The V end lost 0 bases, the J end lost 5 bases, and 10 bases lay between the germline ends. This chain's CDR3 is CASSEAGGFYGYTF. The DNA for the CDR3 is TGTGCCAGCAGTGAAGCGGGGGGGTTTTATGGCTACACCTTC.

Notes on this clonotype: A junction boundary mismatches the germline segment, possibly from a read error. The J gene is TRBJ2-1, the V gene TRBV15; D tentatively fits TRBD1 or TRBD2 (6 bases each). CDR1 is LNHNV, CDR2 YYDKDF, per germline (reference sequence). This CDR3 is built from 17 residues. The CDR3 DNA is TGCGCCACCAGCATAGGTATGGGGGGCCTAGCGTCCGATGAGCAGTTCTTC. Its translation: CATSIGMGGLASDEQFF.

V usage is TRBV28 and J usage is TRBJ1-2; TRBD1 might be the D (6 bases). Germline-derived CDR1 and CDR2 are MDHEN and SYDVKM. Trimming pared 7 bases from V and 2 bases from J, leaving 23 bases between. This CDR3 region has 17 residues. The CDR3 region has the DNA TGTGCCAGCACCATCCAAAGGGGACACTCAGGGAACTATGGCTACACCTTC. It is translated as CASTIQRGHSGNYGYTF.

The chain is built from TRBV10-3 and TRBJ2-3; TRBD2 agrees at 8 bases. Germline CDR1 ENHRY, CDR2 SYGVKD. This CDR3 region has 14 residues. The ends lost 10 bases at V and 5 bases at J; junction bases unmatched: 11. In nucleotides, the CDR3 is TGTGCCACCAGGGTCGGGGGGGGTGAAGATACGCAGTATTTT. Translated, it gives CATRVGGGEDTQYF.

This clonotype has a handful of counts. V and J are TRBV7-2 and TRBJ2-7; D not certain. Between the trimmed V and J ends, which lost 6 bases and 6 bases, there was a span of 12 bases. This CDR3 spans 12 amino acids. Germline assignment: CDR1 SGHTA and CDR2 FQGNSA. CDR3 nucleotide sequence: TGTGCCAGCAGAACTCCTGGGATCGAGCAGTACTTC. Encoded protein: CASRTPGIEQYF.

This chain joins TRBV7-6 and TRBJ2-7; TRBD1 might be the D (5 bases). Germline assignment: CDR1 SGHVS and CDR2 FNYEAQ. Trimming left V 0 bases short and J 2 bases short, with 14 bases between. The CDR3 contains 16 residues. This CDR3 reads CASSLAVQAHPYEQYF. CDR3 in DNA: TGTGCCAGCAGCTTAGCGGTACAGGCCCATCCCTACGAGCAGTACTTC. The full variable domain, with the rest looked up from reference TRBV7-6 and TRBJ2-7, is GAGVSQSPRYKVTKRGQDVALRCDPISGHVSLYWYRQALGQGPEFLTYFNYEAQQDKSGLPNDRFSAERPEGSISTLTIQRTEQRDSAMYRCASSLAVQAHPYEQYFGPGTRLTVT.

The CDR3 region is CSFVVNGFFNTEAFF. The DNA for the CDR3 is TGCAGCTTCGTTGTGAATGGATTCTTCAACACTGAAGCTTTCTTT. The chain couples TRBV29-1 to TRBJ1-1; D gene unclear. Germline CDR1 SQVTM, CDR2 ANQGSEA. Trimming took 8 bases from V and 2 from J, leaving 21 bases between them. The CDR3 runs 15 residues.